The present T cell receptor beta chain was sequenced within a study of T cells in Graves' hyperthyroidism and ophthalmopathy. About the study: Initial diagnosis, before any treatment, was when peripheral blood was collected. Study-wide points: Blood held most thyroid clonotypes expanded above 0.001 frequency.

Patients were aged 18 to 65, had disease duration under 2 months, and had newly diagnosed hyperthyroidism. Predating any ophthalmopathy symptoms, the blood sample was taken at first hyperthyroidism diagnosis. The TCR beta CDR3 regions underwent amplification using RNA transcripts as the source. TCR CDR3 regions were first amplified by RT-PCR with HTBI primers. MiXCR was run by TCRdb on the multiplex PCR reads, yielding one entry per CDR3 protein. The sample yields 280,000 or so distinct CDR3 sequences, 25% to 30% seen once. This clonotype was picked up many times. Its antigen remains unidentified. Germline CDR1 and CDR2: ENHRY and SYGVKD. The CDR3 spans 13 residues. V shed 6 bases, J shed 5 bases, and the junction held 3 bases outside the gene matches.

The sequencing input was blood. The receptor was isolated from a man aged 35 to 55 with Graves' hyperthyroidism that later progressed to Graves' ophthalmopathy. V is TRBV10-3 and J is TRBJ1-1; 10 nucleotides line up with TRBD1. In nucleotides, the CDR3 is TGTGCCATCAGGGACAGGGGGGTTACTGAAGCTTTCTTT. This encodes CAIRDRGVTEAFF.